This TCR beta chain originates from a study of cytomegalovirus exposure and HLA in healthy donors. Study results and caveats: Later analysis identified 17,000 or so TCR beta sequences associated with HLA alleles, using a false discovery rate threshold of 0.05.

About this clone: Its target is not known.

V lost 5 bases and J 0 bases, leaving 16 bases between the germline ends. This CDR3 spans 16 amino acids. Germline-derived CDR1 and CDR2 are SEHNR and FQNEAQ (reference sequence). PCR was performed using 60 Vbeta and 13 Jbeta primers. Sequenced by immunoSEQ multiplex PCR; TCRdb stores in-frame clones only, minus some. The data hold about 170,000 clones, with roughly 71% observed a single time. The TCR originated in a girl between 5 and 17 years old in good health and CMV-seronegative. V and J are TRBV7-9 and TRBJ1-1; D is unclear. The sequencing sample was made of PBMCs. CDR3 sequence: CASSAEPTYMNTEAFF. CDR3 in DNA: TGTGCCAGCAGCGCAGAACCGACTTATATGAACACTGAAGCTTTCTTT.